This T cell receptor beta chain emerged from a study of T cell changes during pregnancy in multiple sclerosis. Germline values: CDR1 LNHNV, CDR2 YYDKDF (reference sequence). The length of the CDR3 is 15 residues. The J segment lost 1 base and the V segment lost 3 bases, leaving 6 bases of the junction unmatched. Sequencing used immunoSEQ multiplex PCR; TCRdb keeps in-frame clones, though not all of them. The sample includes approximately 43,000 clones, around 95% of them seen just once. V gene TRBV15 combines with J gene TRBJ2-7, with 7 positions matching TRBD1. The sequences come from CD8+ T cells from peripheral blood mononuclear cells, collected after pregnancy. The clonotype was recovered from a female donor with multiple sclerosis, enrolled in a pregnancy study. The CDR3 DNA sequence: TGTGCCACCAGCAGTCCGGGACAGATATCCTACGAGCAGTACTTC. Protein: CATSSPGQISYEQYF.